Below, 21 T cell receptor beta chains from the same sample are listed, as sequenced in a study of cytomegalovirus exposure and HLA in healthy donors. Here immunoSEQ multiplex PCR was the method, and the copy in TCRdb shows in-frame clones only, minus some. The sample holds roughly 180,000 clones, approximately 86% seen once. Sequencing was performed on PBMCs. Every receptor here comes from a man between 25 and 39 years old in good health and CMV-seropositive.

V and J are TRBV7-2 and TRBJ1-4; D remains ambiguous. The germline V gene has CDR1 SGHTA and CDR2 FQGNSA. V lost 1 base, J lost 7 bases, and 13 bases lay in between. This CDR3 is built from 15 residues. The CDR3 region is CASSLVTTLGEKLFF. The DNA of the CDR3 is TGTGCCAGCAGCTTAGTGACCACGTTGGGTGAAAAACTGTTTTTT.

The chain couples TRBV7-6 to TRBJ1-2; 7 bases line up with TRBD1. Germline V CDR1 and CDR2: SGHVS, FNYEAQ. The CDR3 length is 14 residues. V gave up 5 bases and J gave up 2 bases; unmatched junction bases: 5. In nucleotides, the CDR3 is TGTGCCAGCAGCAAAGGGACAGCGAACTATGGCTACACCTTC. Residues: CASSKGTANYGYTF.

The chain recombines TRBV7-9 with TRBJ2-1, with 7 bases that match TRBD2. Germline V CDR1 and CDR2: SEHNR, FQNEAQ (reference sequence). The CDR3 totals 15 residues. J gave up 12 bases and V 5 bases, and 16 bases lay outside the gene matches. The CDR3 reads CASSPRGVNSGGQFF. The CDR3 nucleotides read TGTGCCAGCAGCCCCCGGGGGGTAAACTCGGGTGGGCAGTTCTTC.

The chain links TRBV4-3 to TRBJ1-2; perhaps TRBD1 as D (5 bases). Trimming cost V 0 bases and J 6 bases, with 11 bases left between them. This CDR3 contains 14 residues. Germline V gives CDR1 LGHNA, CDR2 YSLEER. CDR3 coding DNA: TGCGCCAGCAGCCAAGAAATCAGGGCGGATGGCTACACCTTC. Its protein product is CASSQEIRADGYTF.

The chain carries TRBV28 and TRBJ2-7, with D possibly being TRBD1 (6 bases). This CDR3 spans 11 amino acids. Germline V CDR1 and CDR2: MDHEN, SYDVKM. The germline V and J ends were trimmed by 7 bases and 12 bases, with 16 bases remaining between them. CDR3 loop: CASTTGTIPYF. The CDR3 coding sequence is TGTGCCAGCACTACGGGGACAATTCCGTACTTC.

V gene TRBV27 combines with J gene TRBJ1-5; D call uncertain. The CDR3 extends over 14 amino acids. Germline V CDR1 and CDR2: MNHEY, SMNVEV (reference sequence). The V and J ends lost 5 bases and 6 bases respectively, with 14 bases between them. The CDR3 region is CASSVVPGGQPQHF. Written as DNA, the CDR3 is TGTGCCAGCAGTGTCGTACCGGGAGGTCAGCCCCAGCATTTT.

The chain couples TRBV7-2 to TRBJ2-7; D gene ambiguous. CDR3 length: 16 amino acids. Germline lookup yields CDR1 SGHTA and CDR2 FQGNSA. Trimming took 1 base from V and 1 from J, leaving 14 bases between them. In DNA form, the CDR3 reads TGTGCCAGCAGCTTAGAAATAGGGCTCGGATCCTACGAGCAGTACTTC. Residues: CASSLEIGLGSYEQYF.

The chain has TRBV27 and TRBJ1-5; D not certain. The CDR3 loop spans 17 amino acids. Trimming pared 3 bases from V and 2 bases from J, leaving 17 bases between. CDR1 MNHEY and CDR2 SMNVEV come from the germline V gene (reference sequence). CDR3 nucleotide sequence: TGTGCCAGCAGTTTGAGTCACCCAGATTGGGGCAATCAGCCCCAGCATTTT. It yields the protein CASSLSHPDWGNQPQHF.

The chain carries TRBV29-1 and TRBJ2-5; D is possibly TRBD2 (6 bases). Germline CDR1 reads SQVTM; CDR2 reads ANQGSEA. The germline V and J ends were trimmed by 3 bases and 1 base, with 9 bases remaining between them. This CDR3 has 13 amino acids. DNA for the CDR3: TGCAGCGTTGACGGCGGGACCCAAGAGACCCAGTACTTC. Encoded protein: CSVDGGTQETQYF.

This rearrangement joins TRBV30 to TRBJ2-3; D gene unclear. The V end lost 5 bases, the J end lost 5 bases, and 8 bases lay between the germline ends. The germline V gene has CDR1 GTSNPN and CDR2 SVGIG (reference sequence). CDR3 length: 11 amino acids. CDR3 region: CAWGNGDTQYF. DNA of the CDR3: TGTGCCTGGGGGAATGGAGATACGCAGTATTTT.

The chain employs TRBV5-1 and TRBJ2-5, with D possibly matching TRBD1 (5 bases). The DNA end is a closer match to TRBJ2-7, so the J assignment may be wrong. This CDR3 is built from 14 residues. Germline CDR1 and CDR2: SGHRS and YFSETQ. CDR3 amino acids: CASSLGWGAYEQYF. The CDR3 DNA reads TGCGCCAGCAGCTTGGGCTGGGGCGCCTACGAGCAGTACTTC.

The rearrangement uses TRBV4-1 and TRBJ2-4, with TRBD2 identical over 9 bases. J was trimmed by 10 bases and V by 0 bases; bases with no gene match: 7. In germline, CDR1 is MGHRA, CDR2 YSYEKL. CDR3 length: 15 residues. CDR3 nucleotide sequence: TGCGCCAGCAGCCAAGAGCAGCTCGCGGGGGGGATTCAGTACTTC. The encoded protein is CASSQEQLAGGIQYF.

This clone was recorded once. The genes are TRBV19 and TRBJ2-7, with 14 bases fitting TRBD2. The germline gives CDR1 LNHDA, CDR2 SQIVND (reference sequence). The CDR3 sequence is 15 residues long. Losses at the gene ends were 6 bases for V and 4 bases for J; bases not matched to a gene: 5. This chain's CDR3 is CASRPTSGGDYEQYF. The DNA for the CDR3 is TGTGCCAGTAGACCGACTAGCGGGGGGGATTACGAGCAGTACTTC.

This chain uses TRBV9 with TRBJ1-5; 8 bases agree with TRBD1. After removal of 0 bases from V and 4 bases from J, the junction contained 3 bases not matched to a gene. The CDR3 runs 15 residues. Looked up from germline, CDR1 is SGDLS and CDR2 is YYNGEE. The CDR3 is CASSVGGQVNQPQHF. DNA for the CDR3: TGTGCCAGCAGCGTAGGGGGACAGGTAAATCAGCCCCAGCATTTT.

The chain is built from TRBV18 and TRBJ2-7; a possible D gene is TRBD1 (6 bases). This CDR3 comprises 19 residues. CDR1 is KGHSH, CDR2 LQKENI, per germline. Trimming removed 6 bases at V and 0 bases at J, with 27 bases between. The CDR3 sequence is CASSPVAPSTGRISYEQYF. CDR3 bases: TGTGCCAGCTCCCCGGTCGCACCATCTACAGGGCGAATCTCCTACGAGCAGTACTTC. Supplemented by reference TRBV18 and TRBJ2-7, the full variable domain reads NAGVMQNPRHLVRRRGQEARLRCSPMKGHSHVYWYRQLPEEGLKFMVYLQKENIIDESGMPKERFSAEFPKEGPSILRIQQVVRGDSAAYFCASSPVAPSTGRISYEQYFGPGTRLTVT.

The gene calls are TRBV10-1 and TRBJ1-5; D unclear. The CDR3 sequence is 13 residues long. Germline CDR1 is WNHNN and CDR2 is SYGVQD (reference sequence). Trimming shortened V by 0 bases and J by 6 bases, and 6 bases separated the two germline ends. The CDR3 protein is CASSESIRQPQHF. CDR3 DNA: TGCGCCAGCAGTGAGTCGATTCGTCAGCCCCAGCATTTT.

The V and J genes are TRBV9 and TRBJ2-2; D call uncertain. V was pared by 3 bases and J by 5 bases, with 2 bases between. CDR3 size: 11 residues. Per germline, CDR1 SGDLS and CDR2 YYNGEE. CDR3 coding DNA: TGTGCCAGCAGCGGGACCGGGGAGCTGTTTTTT. Its translation is CASSGTGELFF. Using reference TRBV9 and TRBJ2-2 for the parts outside the CDR3, the full variable domain is DSGVTQTPKHLITATGQRVTLRCSPRSGDLSVYWYQQSLDQGLQFLIQYYNGEERAKGNILERFSAQQFPDLHSELNLSSLELGDSALYFCASSGTGELFFGEGSRLTVL.

The rearrangement links TRBV6-5 to TRBJ2-7; the match to TRBD1 covers 9 bases. CDR1 and CDR2 (germline): MNHEY, SVGAGI. V gave up 4 bases and J gave up 3 bases; unmatched junction bases: 4. The length of the CDR3 is 14 residues. The chain's CDR3 is CASSFTGGRYEQYF. The CDR3 region has the DNA TGTGCCAGCAGTTTCACAGGGGGCCGCTACGAGCAGTACTTC.

The chain is built from TRBV30 and TRBJ1-4, with 8 bases lining up with TRBD1. Unmatched junction bases numbered 12, after V lost 1 base and J lost 8 bases. CDR3 length: 16 residues. Germline loops: CDR1 GTSNPN, CDR2 SVGIG (reference sequence). CDR3 nucleotides: TGTGCCTGGAGTGCGGCTTTGGGGACAGGAGCCGAAAAACTGTTTTTT. Protein product: CAWSAALGTGAEKLFF.

This chain joins TRBV5-4 and TRBJ2-7; D gene ambiguous. CDR1 is SGHNT, CDR2 YYREEE, per germline (reference sequence). V gave up 1 base and J gave up 3 bases, with 11 bases separating them. The CDR3 covers 14 residues. The CDR3 reads CASSLIGSFYEQYF. The DNA for the CDR3 is TGTGCCAGCAGCTTGATCGGCAGTTTCTACGAGCAGTACTTC.

The chain links TRBV6-6 to TRBJ1-5; no definite D call. CDR1 is MNHNY and CDR2 is SVGAGI in the germline V gene (reference sequence). Trimming shortened V by 2 bases and J by 4 bases, and 6 bases separated the two germline ends. This CDR3 has 13 residues. As DNA, the CDR3 is TGTGCCAGCAGTTACGGGGAGAATCAGCCCCAGCATTTT. This sequence encodes CASSYGENQPQHF.